This TCR beta chain appears in the sequencing data of a study of OX40 agonist ivuxolimab in advanced cancers. With respect to this clone: The antigen is undetermined.

Study-wide results and limits: Among the lowest peripheral clonal expansion occurred in 0.1-3.0 mg/kg partial responders. A proportion of nonresponders additionally exhibited low normalized T-cell clonal expansion. In general, CD8+ T cells held more expanded clones than CD4+ did, on average.

The CDR3 loop spans 15 amino acids. Germline V lookup: CDR1 MNHNY, CDR2 SVGAGI (reference sequence). Trimming pared 6 bases from V and 2 bases from J, leaving 14 bases between. The repertoire was sequenced with immunoSEQ multiplex PCR; TCRdb's copy has only in-frame clones and lacks some. The profile shows tens of thousands of clones, approximately 78% of them singletons. The rearrangement joins TRBV6-6 to TRBJ1-5, with a weak D call TRBD1 (6 bases). Sample: CD4+ or CD8+ T cells sorted from blood, taken in a trial of the OX40 agonist ivuxolimab. This clonotype was obtained from an adult with an advanced solid tumor such as melanoma, head and neck, liver or kidney cancer. DNA for the CDR3: TGTGCCAGCAGGGCCCCAGGGGATGGCAATCAGCCCCAGCATTTT. Translation: CASRAPGDGNQPQHF.